Listed below are T cell receptor beta chains from one sample, sequenced in a study of post-analysis software for immune sequencing data. TCRdb re-derived calls from the PCR reads in MiXCR, one entry per CDR3 protein. The sample carries roughly 700,000 distinct CDR3 sequences, just under 30% recorded once. Sequencing was performed on blood. The origin of the receptors is a girl aged 5-17 years with multiple sclerosis. Each CDR3 is given without its conserved first and last residue. D genes are given only for firm matches.

NA TRBV2 ASSGVAMFQY
NA TRBV20-1 SASSFARTGDTQY
TRBD1 TRBV12-3/TRBV12-4 ASSSGQAWEQY
NA TRBV20-1 SARVIQQY
NA TRBV7-9 ASSLRDTMNTEAF
NA TRBV6-1 ASSYRVPKQY
TRBD1 TRBV29-1 SVTTGDYEQY
TRBD2 TRBV19 ASSHVAGLSYNEQY
NA TRBV7-2 ASSSVGGYNEQF
TRBD2 TRBV20-1 SAQLNRGGGGTDTQY
NA TRBV6-6 ASSPGGNGNEKLF
TRBD1 TRBV7-9 ASSHNWPDRTNEKLF
NA TRBV10-3 AIRDSGVGDTQY
NA TRBV6-5 ASSTTPLVRNTEAF
NA TRBV12-3/TRBV12-4 ASSPGPKYEQF
TRBD1 TRBV15 ATSRVGQGIQY
TRBD1 TRBV12-3/TRBV12-4 ASSSDRAPYNEQF
TRBD2 TRBV4-1 ASSQDRASGYNEQF
TRBD1 TRBV29-1 SVGQGLGNIQY
NA TRBV4-1 ASSLRTGSSAYNEQF
NA TRBV12-3/TRBV12-4 ASSSGRDQPQH
NA TRBV3-1 ASSQGTTHFGDTQY
TRBD1 TRBV3-1 ASSLGTGSYQPQH
NA TRBV20-1 SARTRQYNNSPLH
NA TRBV29-1 SVEWGKQF
TRBD2 TRBV20-1 SAGRSGRAYEQY
NA TRBV20-1 SARELRSHPIDEQY
TRBD2 TRBV6-1 AGYEAGEWTDTQY
TRBD2 TRBV3-1 ASSQVTGDYEQC
NA TRBV20-1 SAMTGVNEQF
NA TRBV9 ASSVWGSGETQY
TRBD2 TRBV5-6 ASSQTSGSVHEQY
NA TRBV20-1 SARDSATSSYNEQF
TRBD2 TRBV10-3 AIGGGGAVSEQF
NA TRBV5-1 ASSLMVGHEQY
TRBD1 TRBV7-2 ASSWDSSNYNEQF
NA TRBV5-1 ASSLAGPAIYGYT
NA TRBV5-1 ASSPPPSPNNEQF
NA TRBV6-2/TRBV6-3 ASRTDPSNCLHPYEQY